Reported below is one T cell receptor (beta chain). Its matching antigen is unknown. This sample was taken from a study of PD-1 blockade in classical Hodgkin lymphoma. As for the study in general: Patients got intravenous nivolumab 3 mg/kg every 2 weeks.

Repertoires were generated with immunoSEQ multiplex PCR, while TCRdb's copy carries only in-frame clones and drops some. The sample lists around 45,000 clones; about 65% were seen once. The CDR3 contains 13 residues. V lost 1 base and J lost 4, with 5 bases in between. Germline V gene lookup returns CDR1 LNHNV and CDR2 YYDKDF (reference sequence). Brentuximab vedotin exposure varied, and every patient relapsed after autologous stem cell transplantation. Study-wide results and limits: Patients starting nivolumab under 1 year after ASCT were excluded. CD4+ TCR diversity, unlike CD8+, rose significantly by C4D1.

The receptor was isolated from a human donor with classical Hodgkin lymphoma. The chain links TRBV15 to TRBJ2-1; TRBD1 might be the D (5 bases). The sequencing used peripheral blood mononuclear cells (PBMCs), collected before the second cycle of nivolumab. In DNA, the CDR3 is TGTGCCACCAGCAGAGGACAGTACAATGAGCAGTTCTTC. Translating gives CATSRGQYNEQFF.